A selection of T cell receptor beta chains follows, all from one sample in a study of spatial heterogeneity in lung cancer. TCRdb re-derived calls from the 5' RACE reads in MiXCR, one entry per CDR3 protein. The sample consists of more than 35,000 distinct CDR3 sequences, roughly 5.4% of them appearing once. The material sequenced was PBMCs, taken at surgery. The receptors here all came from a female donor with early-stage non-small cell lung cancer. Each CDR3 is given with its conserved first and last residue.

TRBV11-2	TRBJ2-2	CASSLLASGELFF
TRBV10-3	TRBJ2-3	CAISALGARTDTQYF
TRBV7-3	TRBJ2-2	CASSPLGESTGELFF
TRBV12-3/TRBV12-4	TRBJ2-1	CASSVGGGLANEQFF
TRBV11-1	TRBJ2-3	CASSLGSGPRSSRQYF
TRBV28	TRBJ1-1	CASSLIGGGNTEAFF
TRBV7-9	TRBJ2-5	CASSLERTAQETQYF
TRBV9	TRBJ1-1	CASSVGIGRTMNTEAFF
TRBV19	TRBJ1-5	CASMGQHNQPQHF
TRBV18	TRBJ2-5	CASSPRTSGGETQYF
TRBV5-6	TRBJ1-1	CASSLVGGAGDTEAFF
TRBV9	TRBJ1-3	CASSLDSSPSGNTIYF
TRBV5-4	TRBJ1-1	CASTTRGTLNTEAFF
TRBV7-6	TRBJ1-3	CASSPQLQVVGNTIYF
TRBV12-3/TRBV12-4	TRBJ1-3	CASSLWRGSRAGNTIYF
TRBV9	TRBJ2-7	CASSVAAVSYEQYF